This T cell receptor beta chain was recorded in a study of T cells after yellow fever vaccination. General study points: One caveat is that FACS-sorted repertoires could contain abundant clonotypes contaminating from the bulk population.

This clonotype showed up many times. As yet, its antigen is unknown. Trimming removed 7 bases at V and 4 bases at J, with 8 bases between. CDR3 size: 12 residues. The authors made TCR cDNA by 5'RACE template switching, adding a universal primer site and UMIs. TCRdb re-derived calls from the 5' RACE reads in MiXCR, one entry per CDR3 protein. Of about 580,000 distinct CDR3 sequences in the sample, roughly a sixth were seen once. The source material was PBMCs, sampled 5 days after the first yellow fever vaccination. This sequence originates from a young man who received the YFV17D yellow fever vaccine. V is TRBV12-3 or TRBV12-4 and J is TRBJ2-1; D is ambiguous. In DNA form, the CDR3 reads TGTGCCAGCAATGATCTTTACAATGAGCAGTTCTTC. Translating gives CASNDLYNEQFF.